This TCR beta chain was captured in a study of T cells in localized non-small cell lung cancer. Study-wide results and limits: Uninvolved adjacent lung showed higher T cell clonality than tumor.

TCRdb's copy holds only in-frame clones and misses some; the assay was immunoSEQ multiplex PCR. This sample has some 140,000 clones, with 89% found just once. The sample holds a few counts of this clone. Its antigen is not identified. Trimming left V 4 bases short and J 8 bases short, with 14 bases between. This CDR3 has 13 amino acids. From germline, CDR1 is SGHDN and CDR2 FVKESK. The sequence was collected from a female donor aged 60 or older with stage I lung adenocarcinoma. Sequencing was performed on peripheral blood, taken before any cancer treatment. The chain joins TRBV14 to TRBJ1-1, with a weak D call TRBD1 (6 bases). CDR3 sequence (DNA): TGTGCCAGCAGCCTCAAGTGGGGGGCAGAAGCTTTCTTT. This gives the protein CASSLKWGAEAFF.